This T cell receptor (beta chain) was sequenced for a study of blood T cell repertoires in COVID-19. Study-wide background: Donors in the United States, Italy and Spain gave samples during acute or convalescent COVID-19. PBMCs, B-cell-depleted T cells, or T cells were the source of the cDNA or gDNA that made up the material.

Under the authors' procedure: Estimated nucleated cell counts came from reference gene primer amplification. Assay: immunoSEQ multiplex PCR; the TCRdb copy retains only in-frame clones and omits some. V and J calls and clone size follow that table, whereas D and trimming were derived from the DNA. This repertoire shows roughly 390,000 clones, around 84% found once; its top ten account for roughly 3.4%. This CDR3 is 15 amino acids long. Germline V gives CDR1 SGHKS, CDR2 YYEKEE (reference sequence). The V and J ends lost 3 bases and 0 bases respectively, with 10 bases between them. The genes are TRBV5-5 and TRBJ1-3, with D perhaps TRBD1 (6 bases). This clonotype was obtained from a woman younger than 35 with acute or convalescent COVID-19. Sequenced input: peripheral blood. CDR3 DNA sequence: TGTGCCAGCAGCTCGAGGGGGAACTCTGGAAACACCATATATTTT. As protein: CASSSRGNSGNTIYF.